The text below deals with one T cell receptor beta chain. Base qualities were left out, and no much larger clone turns up one base away. In the germline V gene, CDR1 corresponds to MNHEY and CDR2 to SVGAGI. The CDR3 holds 13 amino acids from the cysteine to the phenylalanine. Only the CDR3 DNA stays, 39 bases, in frame from base 1. V sheds 6 bases and J sheds 8 bases, leaving 16 bases between their ends. Library construction relied on the immunoSEQ multiplex PCR assay. The table was pulled from immuneACCESS by TCRdb, which kept in-frame rearrangements only. Such tables lose some clones; where checked, under half of the loss comes from unresolved V genes, and the rest has no known cause. This sample's table contains 95 to 100 clones. These data belong to a study of T cell repertoires in chronic hepatitis B (dated by TCRdb to the late 2010s).

The specimen sequenced was HBV polymerase (pol282) epitope-specific CD8+ T cells from PBMCs. The sequence was collected from a human donor with chronic hepatitis B virus infection. Here the chain combines TRBV6-5 and TRBJ1-2; 6 matching bases give a weak D call of TRBD1. Here the CDR3 is given as CASSEQGTWGYTF. The sequenced DNA is TGTGCCAGCAGCGAGCAGGGGACTTGGGGCTACACCTTC.